The clone carrying this TCR beta chain occurred a few times. Its specificity is not known. 60 Vbeta and 13 Jbeta primers were used in PCR. The repertoire was sequenced with immunoSEQ multiplex PCR; TCRdb's copy has only in-frame clones and lacks some. The sample gives approximately 170,000 clones, more than 60% of which show up once; over 4.5% is in the top ten. These data belong to a study of cytomegalovirus exposure and HLA in healthy donors. Trimming at V came to 5 bases and at J to 2 bases, leaving 7 bases not matched to a gene. The CDR3 contains 16 residues. Germline V lookup: CDR1 MRHNA, CDR2 SNTAGT. Points from the study as a whole: Analysis was carried out at a later point, and it linked a missense DCLRE1C variant to TCR beta V- and J-gene trimming.

The source is a male donor in good health and CMV-seronegative. Sequencing used PBMCs. J is TRBJ2-3 and V is TRBV6-4; TRBD1 aligns across 10 bases. This CDR3 reads CASSRGQGESTDTQYF. CDR3 DNA sequence: TGTGCCAGCAGTCGTGGACAGGGGGAATCCACAGATACGCAGTATTTT.